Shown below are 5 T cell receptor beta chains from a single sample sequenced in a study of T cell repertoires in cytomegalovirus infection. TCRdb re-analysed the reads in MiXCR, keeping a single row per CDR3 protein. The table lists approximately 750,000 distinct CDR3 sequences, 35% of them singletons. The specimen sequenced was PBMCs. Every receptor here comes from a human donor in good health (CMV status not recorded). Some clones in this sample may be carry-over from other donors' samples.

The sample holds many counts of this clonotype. Here the CDR3 reads CASSPGGSNQPQHF. In DNA form, the CDR3 reads TGTGCCAGCAGCCCAGGAGGGAGCAATCAGCCCCAGCATTTT. V usage is TRBV7-8 and J usage is TRBJ1-5, with D unresolved. The ends were cut back, 5 bases at V and 1 base at J, with 9 bases in the middle. There are 14 residues in the CDR3. The germline V gene encodes CDR1 SGHVS and CDR2 FQNEAQ. Together with reference TRBV7-8 and TRBJ1-5, the CDR3 gives the full variable domain: GAGVSQSPRYKVAKRGQDVALRCDPISGHVSLFWYQQALGQGPEFLTYFQNEAQLDKSGLPSDRFFAERPEGSVSTLKIQRTQQEDSAVYLCASSPGGSNQPQHFGDGTRLSIL.

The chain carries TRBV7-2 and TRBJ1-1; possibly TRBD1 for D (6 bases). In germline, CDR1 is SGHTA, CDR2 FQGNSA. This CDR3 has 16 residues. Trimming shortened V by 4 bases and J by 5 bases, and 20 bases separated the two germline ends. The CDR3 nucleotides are TGTGCCAGCAGCTCCCCCCGGGGGCCAGTGGGGACTGAAGCTTTCTTT. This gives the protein CASSSPRGPVGTEAFF.

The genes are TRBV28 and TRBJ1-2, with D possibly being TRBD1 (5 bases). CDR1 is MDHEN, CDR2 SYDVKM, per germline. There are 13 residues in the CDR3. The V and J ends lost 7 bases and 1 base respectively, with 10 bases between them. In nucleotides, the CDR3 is TGTGCCAGCAAAGTGGGGCTTAACTATGGCTACACCTTC. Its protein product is CASKVGLNYGYTF.

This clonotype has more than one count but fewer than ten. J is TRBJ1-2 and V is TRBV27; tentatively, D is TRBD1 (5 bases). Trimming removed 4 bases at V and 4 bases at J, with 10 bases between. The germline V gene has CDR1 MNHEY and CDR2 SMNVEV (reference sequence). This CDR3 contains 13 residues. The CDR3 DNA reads TGTGCCAGCAGTTCGTTTACAGGCTATGGCTACACCTTC. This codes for CASSSFTGYGYTF.

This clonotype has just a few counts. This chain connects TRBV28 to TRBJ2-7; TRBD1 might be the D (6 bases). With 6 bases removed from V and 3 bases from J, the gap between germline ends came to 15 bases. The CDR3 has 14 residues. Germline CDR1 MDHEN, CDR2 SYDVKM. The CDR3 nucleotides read TGTGCCAGCAGCCGAAAGGACAGATTCTACGAGCAGTACTTC. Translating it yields CASSRKDRFYEQYF.